This T cell receptor (beta chain) was profiled in a study of regulatory T cells in long-lasting Graves disease. Overall study context: By definition, persistent Graves' disease involved antithyroid drugs for over 5 years alongside positive TSH receptor antibodies.

Time point indicated: persistent/refractory GD, antithyroid drugs over 5 years with positive TRAb. TCR sequences were obtained from RNA taken from PBMCs. American Thyroid Association guidelines were used to diagnose Graves' disease. TCR beta libraries were built with iRepertoire HTBI primers and Arm-PCR of CDR3 regions. In TCRdb, the multiplex PCR reads were re-called with MiXCR into one record per CDR3 protein. Found here are about 430,000 distinct CDR3 sequences, around 20% of them singletons; the top ten hold over 11%. V was clipped by 5 bases and J by 8 bases; unmatched bases: 9. The germline V gene has CDR1 DFQATT and CDR2 SNEGSKA (reference sequence). The CDR3 totals 13 residues.

This clonotype originated in a female donor with Graves disease. The sequenced sample was peripheral blood mononuclear cells (PBMCs), obtained when the disease was refractory, from a patient treated with antithyroid drugs. The chain carries TRBV20-1 and TRBJ2-3; 8 bases are a match to TRBD2. CDR3: CSAPGTSSSTQYF. The CDR3 bases are TGCAGTGCTCCCGGGACTAGTTCTAGTACGCAGTATTTT.